This entry lists 27 T cell receptor beta chains sequenced from one sample in a study of T cells after yellow fever vaccination. Each CDR3 protein is one row after TCRdb ran MiXCR on the 5' RACE reads. Counted here are 450,000 to 650,000 distinct CDR3 sequences, about 13% occurring once; the ten biggest clones make up roughly an eighth. Sample: PBMCs, taken on the day of the yellow fever booster vaccination. The source is a man aged 25 to 40 who received the YFV17D yellow fever vaccine.

This clonotype appeared once. This chain uses TRBV10-3 with TRBJ2-3, with 9 nucleotides matching TRBD2. The germline gives CDR1 ENHRY, CDR2 SYGVKD. V was pared by 5 bases and J by 2 bases, with 5 bases of the junction left unmatched. The length of the CDR3 is 15 residues. The DNA of the CDR3 is TGTGCCATCAGTCCCGGGACTAGCTACACAGATACGCAGTATTTT. Protein sequence: CAISPGTSYTDTQYF.

The chain employs TRBV18 and TRBJ2-1, with TRBD2 as a possible D gene (7 bases). The CDR3 loop spans 15 amino acids. V lost 1 base to trimming and J lost 7 bases, with 14 bases between them. Germline-derived CDR1 and CDR2 are KGHSH and LQKENI. This chain's CDR3 is CASSPQRERGNEQFF. CDR3 nucleotide sequence: TGTGCCAGCTCACCACAGCGGGAAAGGGGGAATGAGCAGTTCTTC.

The chain couples TRBV12-3 or TRBV12-4 to TRBJ2-7, with D possibly being TRBD2 (6 bases). The CDR3 runs to 17 residues. The DNA for the CDR3 is TGTACCCTCAGTTTAAAGTGGGCCGGGAGCTTGACCTACGAGCAGTACTTC. Its protein product is CTLSLKWAGSLTYEQYF.

This chain links TRBV5-1 with TRBJ2-3, with TRBD2 identical over 8 bases. The CDR3 contains 16 residues. Trimming took 0 bases from V and 2 from J; bases not matched to a gene: 5. CDR1 SGHRS and CDR2 YFSETQ come from the germline V gene. The CDR3 DNA reads TGCGCCAGCAGCTTGGAAGCGGGAGTCGCCACAGATACGCAGTATTTT. It specifies CASSLEAGVATDTQYF.

V is TRBV30 and J is TRBJ1-4; 7 nucleotides agree with TRBD1. With V trimmed by 4 bases and J by 2 bases, 7 bases remained unmatched. The CDR3 is 15 amino acids. Germline loops: CDR1 GTSNPN, CDR2 SVGIG (reference sequence). The DNA of the CDR3 is TGTGCCTGGAACCGAGGGACAGTTACTAATGAAAAACTGTTTTTT. Its translation is CAWNRGTVTNEKLFF.

This clonotype occurred a few times. In DNA form, the CDR3 reads TGTGCCAGCAGTTACCGTGGGAATAGCAATCAGCCCCAGCATTTT. Its protein product is CASSYRGNSNQPQHF. J is TRBJ1-5 and V is TRBV6-5, with D unclear. From germline, CDR1 is MNHEY and CDR2 SVGAGI. The CDR3 covers 15 residues. The ends were cut back, 2 bases at V and 0 bases at J, with 8 bases in the middle.

This clonotype came up many times. The chain is built from TRBV20-1 and TRBJ1-2; D is possibly TRBD1 (5 bases). Germline lookup yields CDR1 DFQATT and CDR2 SNEGSKA (reference sequence). The CDR3 consists of 16 residues. The ends were cut back, 6 bases at V and 2 bases at J, with 22 bases in the middle. In DNA form, the CDR3 reads TGCAGTGCCTATACCTCCGACAGCTCCTCCAACTATGGCTACACCTTC. It codes for CSAYTSDSSSNYGYTF.

This clonotype was seen a handful of times. This chain joins TRBV20-1 and TRBJ2-3, with 7 nucleotides matching TRBD2. CDR3 length: 15 residues. The ends lost 4 bases at V and 2 bases at J; junction bases unmatched: 9. The germline gives CDR1 DFQATT, CDR2 SNEGSKA (reference sequence). The chain's CDR3 is CSATFPGLHTDTQYF. The DNA of the CDR3 is TGCAGTGCTACATTTCCGGGACTACACACAGATACGCAGTATTTT.

The rearrangement links TRBV25-1 to TRBJ1-1; maybe TRBD1 (6 bases). V lost 7 bases and J lost 8, with 14 bases in between. CDR1 is MGHDK, CDR2 SYGVNS, per germline. The CDR3 is 12 amino acids. The CDR3 nucleotides read TGTGCCAGCACAAAACAGGGTGTGGAAGCTTTCTTT. Translation gives CASTKQGVEAFF.

The sample holds a few counts of this clonotype. The chain employs TRBV5-5 and TRBJ2-5; D possibly corresponds to TRBD1 (6 bases). The V gene lost 4 bases and the J gene lost 1 base, with 17 bases spanning the gap. The CDR3 spans 16 residues. CDR1 is SGHKS and CDR2 is YYEKEE in the germline V gene (reference sequence). The CDR3 reads CASSTEGVVAQETQYF. For the CDR3, the DNA is TGTGCCAGCAGCACTGAGGGGGTTGTGGCCCAAGAGACCCAGTACTTC. The full variable domain, rest sourced from reference TRBV5-5 and TRBJ2-5, is DAGVTQSPTHLIKTRGQQVTLRCSPISGHKSVSWYQQVLGQGPQFIFQYYEKEERGRGNFPDRFSARQFPNYSSELNVNALLLGDSALYLCASSTEGVVAQETQYFGPGTRLLVL.

The chain recombines TRBV7-6 with TRBJ2-3; 7 nucleotides agree with TRBD2. Trimming cost V 5 bases and J 6 bases; bases outside gene matches: 8. Germline lookup yields CDR1 SGHVS and CDR2 FNYEAQ. CDR3 length equals 14 residues. CDR3 nucleotides: TGTGCCAGCAGCCCAGGACTAGGGGAGGATACGCAGTATTTT. This sequence encodes CASSPGLGEDTQYF.

V is TRBV12-3 or TRBV12-4 and J is TRBJ1-6, with D maybe TRBD1 (5 bases). The V gene lost 1 base and the J gene lost 8 bases, with 9 bases spanning the gap. The CDR3 extends over 14 amino acids. This CDR3 is CASSLGRVDSPLHF. The CDR3 DNA sequence: TGTGCCAGCAGTTTAGGCAGGGTGGATTCACCCCTCCACTTT.

This clonotype was detected a few times. This chain uses TRBV6-5 with TRBJ1-5; D not certain. Germline CDR1 and CDR2: MNHEY and SVGAGI. The CDR3 has 15 residues. The V end lost 0 bases, the J end lost 3 bases, and 9 bases lay between the germline ends. CDR3 nucleotide sequence: TGTGCCAGCAGTTACTCGACGGGAAACAATCAGCCCCAGCATTTT. Protein product: CASSYSTGNNQPQHF.

The V and J genes are TRBV20-1 and TRBJ2-7; TRBD2 matches at 10 bases. CDR1 DFQATT and CDR2 SNEGSKA come from the germline V gene (reference sequence). This CDR3 has 15 amino acids. V trimming: 7 bases; J trimming: 5 bases; junction bases outside the gene matches: 14. This CDR3 reads CSVWGRGLARNEQYF. CDR3 bases: TGCAGTGTTTGGGGTCGGGGACTAGCGAGGAACGAGCAGTACTTC.

V gene TRBV29-1 combines with J gene TRBJ2-3; 7 bases are shared with TRBD2. The germline V gene encodes CDR1 SQVTM and CDR2 ANQGSEA. There are 13 residues in the CDR3. This CDR3 is CTHRGVGTDTQYF. The DNA of the CDR3 is TGCACTCACCGGGGGGTGGGAACAGATACGCAGTATTTT.

This clonotype appeared a few times. The rearrangement links TRBV30 to TRBJ2-7; possible D gene TRBD2, 6 bases. Trimming cost V 0 bases and J 5 bases, with 11 bases left between them. Germline CDR1 is GTSNPN and CDR2 is SVGIG (reference sequence). There are 13 residues in the CDR3. The CDR3 region is CAWSVLPGDEQYF. The CDR3 DNA sequence: TGTGCCTGGAGTGTACTACCGGGAGACGAGCAGTACTTC.

The rearrangement joins TRBV4-1 to TRBJ1-6; a weak D match, TRBD1 (6 bases). The CDR3 consists of 18 residues. The germline V gene encodes CDR1 MGHRA and CDR2 YSYEKL. Between the trimmed V and J ends, which lost 0 bases and 7 bases, there was a span of 19 bases. The DNA of the CDR3 is TGCGCCAGCAGCCAAGAAGACAGGCGCTTTCAAATAAATTCACCCCTCCACTTT. Amino acids: CASSQEDRRFQINSPLHF.

The V and J genes are TRBV5-6 and TRBJ1-1, with a tentative D call TRBD1 (5 bases). Between the trimmed V and J ends, which lost 4 bases and 0 bases, there was a span of 16 bases. The CDR3 contains 16 residues. CDR1 SGHDT and CDR2 YYEEEE come from the germline V gene. CDR3 in DNA: TGTGCCAGCAGCCCAGGGTCAGTTCGGGTGAACACTGAAGCTTTCTTT. It specifies CASSPGSVRVNTEAFF.

This chain connects TRBV20-1 to TRBJ2-4; D is possibly TRBD1 (5 bases). CDR3 length: 10 residues. From germline, CDR1 is DFQATT and CDR2 SNEGSKA (reference sequence). The V end lost 6 bases, the J end lost 8 bases, and 8 bases lay between the germline ends. The CDR3 coding sequence is TGCAGTGCCAGCAGGGACATTCAGTACTTC. It translates to CSASRDIQYF.

A word on this clonotype: Being one base from a much bigger clone, this may be a read error. The chain recombines TRBV20-1 with TRBJ2-7; the D gene is possibly TRBD2 (5 bases). Germline assignment: CDR1 DFQATT and CDR2 SNEGSKA (reference sequence). V lost 0 bases, J lost 6 bases, and 15 bases lay in between. The CDR3 loop spans 14 amino acids. The CDR3 DNA follows: TGCAGTGCTAGAGATCACCGGGGATGTGGCGAGCAGTACTTC. Translating gives CSARDHRGCGEQYF.

The chain carries TRBV24-1 and TRBJ2-1, with TRBD2 identical over 14 bases. The ends lost 3 bases at V and 11 bases at J; junction bases unmatched: 11. The CDR3 length is 17 residues. Per the germline V gene, CDR1 is KGHDR and CDR2 is SFDVKD. CDR3 DNA: TGTGCCACCAGTGATCTGAAACCGGGACTAGCGGGAGAAAAGCAGTTCTTC. Amino acid sequence: CATSDLKPGLAGEKQFF.

A few counts support this clonotype. The chain is built from TRBV5-1 and TRBJ1-3; D uncertain. Per the germline V gene, CDR1 is SGHRS and CDR2 is YFSETQ. The CDR3 runs 14 residues. V was pared by 0 bases and J by 5 bases, with 9 bases between. The CDR3 sequence: CASSLDQARNTIYF. Written as DNA, the CDR3 is TGCGCCAGCAGCTTGGACCAGGCGAGAAACACCATATATTTT.

V usage is TRBV6-2 or TRBV6-3 and J usage is TRBJ2-4, with D possibly TRBD2 on 6 matching bases. The CDR3 is 16 amino acids. Germline lookup yields CDR1 MNHEY and CDR2 SVGEGT. The V and J ends lost 6 bases and 1 base respectively, with 16 bases between them. CDR3 DNA: TGTGCCAGCAGCCCTGAACTAGGAGGGGCCAAAAACATTCAGTACTTC. Encoded protein: CASSPELGGAKNIQYF.

V is TRBV5-1 and J is TRBJ1-5, with D unresolved. There are 14 residues in the CDR3. Germline assignment: CDR1 SGHRS and CDR2 YFSETQ. Trimming left V 0 bases short and J 4 bases short, with 8 bases between. In DNA form, the CDR3 reads TGCGCCAGCAGCTTGGTGCAGGAAAATCAGCCCCAGCATTTT. It translates to CASSLVQENQPQHF.

This clonotype came up a few times. This sequence joins TRBV2 and TRBJ2-7, with D perhaps matching TRBD2 (5 bases). This CDR3 has 12 residues. Germline lookup yields CDR1 SNHLY and CDR2 FYNNEI. The V end was cut by 8 bases, the J end by 2 bases, with 10 bases between. The CDR3 loop is CASLQRAYEQYF. CDR3 DNA: TGTGCCAGCCTCCAGAGGGCCTACGAGCAGTACTTC.

This clonotype showed up just a few times. CDR3 region: CSVVPEWAQYF. In nucleotides, the CDR3 is TGCAGCGTTGTCCCGGAGTGGGCCCAGTACTTC. V is TRBV29-1 and J is TRBJ2-5; D gene uncertain. In germline, CDR1 is SQVTM, CDR2 ANQGSEA. CDR3 length equals 11 residues. V was clipped by 4 bases and J by 9 bases, with 12 bases between them.

This clonotype was counted a few times. The chain is built from TRBV19 and TRBJ2-7; D might be TRBD1 or TRBD2, each matching 5 bases. The germline V and J ends were trimmed by 4 bases and 2 bases, with 9 bases remaining between them. The CDR3 is 13 amino acids. Germline V gene lookup returns CDR1 LNHDA and CDR2 SQIVND (reference sequence). The CDR3 region is CASSNPGPYEQYF. CDR3 nucleotide sequence: TGTGCCAGTAGTAACCCGGGACCCTACGAGCAGTACTTC.